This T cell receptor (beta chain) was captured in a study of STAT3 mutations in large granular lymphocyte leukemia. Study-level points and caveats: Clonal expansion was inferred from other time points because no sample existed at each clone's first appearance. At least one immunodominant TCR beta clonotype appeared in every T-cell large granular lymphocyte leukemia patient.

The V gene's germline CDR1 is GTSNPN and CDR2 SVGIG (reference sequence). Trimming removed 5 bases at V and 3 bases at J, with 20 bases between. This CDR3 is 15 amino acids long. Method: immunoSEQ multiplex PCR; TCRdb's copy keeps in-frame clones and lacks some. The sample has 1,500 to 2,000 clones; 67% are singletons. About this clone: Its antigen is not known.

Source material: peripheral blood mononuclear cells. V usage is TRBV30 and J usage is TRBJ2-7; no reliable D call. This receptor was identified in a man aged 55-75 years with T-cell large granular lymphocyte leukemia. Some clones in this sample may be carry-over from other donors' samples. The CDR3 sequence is CAWADLGPWDYEQYF. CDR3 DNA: TGTGCCTGGGCAGATTTGGGCCCTTGGGACTACGAGCAGTACTTC.